These 11 T cell receptor beta chains originate from one sample sequenced in a study of blood T cell repertoires in COVID-19. Some clones are missing from TCRdb's copy, which holds only in-frame ones; the method was immunoSEQ multiplex PCR. The repertoire holds around 270,000 clones, with roughly nine tenths as singletons. The specimen sequenced was peripheral blood. These receptor sequences come from a man aged 35 to 55 who had recovered from COVID-19.

CDR3 sequence reads: CASRMGTGRSYEQYF. The CDR3 region has the DNA TGTGCCAGCAGGATGGGGACAGGCCGATCCTACGAGCAGTACTTC. The genes are TRBV27 and TRBJ2-7, with 8 positions matching TRBD1. Trimming cost V 6 bases and J 1 base; bases outside gene matches: 8. The germline CDR1 and CDR2 sequences are MNHEY and SMNVEV (reference sequence). The CDR3 totals 15 residues.

The chain carries TRBV9 and TRBJ2-3; TRBD2 matches 7 bases. V lost 4 bases to trimming and J lost 0 bases; unmatched junction nucleotides: 11. CDR3 length: 17 amino acids. Germline V gene sequence: CDR1 SGDLS, CDR2 YYNGEE. The CDR3 bases are TGTGCCAGCAGCCCTCTGGGGGGGTTAACTAGCACAGATACGCAGTATTTT. It encodes CASSPLGGLTSTDTQYF.

This rearrangement joins TRBV7-2 to TRBJ1-2; no reliable D call. V was pared by 4 bases and J by 9 bases, with 15 bases between. This CDR3 region has 13 residues. In germline, CDR1 is SGHTA, CDR2 FQGNSA. CDR3 nucleotide sequence: TGTGCCAGCAGCTCCGATTTCGGGTTTCGCTACACCTTC. Translation: CASSSDFGFRYTF.

The chain is built from TRBV4-3 and TRBJ2-7; 8 positions match TRBD2. Germline CDR1 LGHNA, CDR2 YSLEER. The CDR3 has 16 residues. With 1 base clipped from V and 1 base from J, the junction kept 6 bases outside the gene matches. For the CDR3, the DNA is TGCGCCAGCAGCCAAGCTGTGCGCGGGAGGTCCTACGAGCAGTACTTC. Translated: CASSQAVRGRSYEQYF.

V and J are TRBV5-1 and TRBJ1-2, with D unresolved. CDR1 and CDR2 (germline): SGHRS, YFSETQ. Deletions cut 0 bases from V and 6 bases from J, with 9 bases between. The CDR3 spans 13 residues. CDR3 in DNA: TGCGCCAGCAGCTTGGGGCAGGTGGATGGCTACACCTTC. It is translated as CASSLGQVDGYTF.

This chain uses TRBV29-1 with TRBJ1-1; D may be TRBD1 (6 bases). This CDR3 has 12 amino acids. V was clipped by 6 bases and J by 0 bases, with 8 bases between them. CDR1 is SQVTM, CDR2 ANQGSEA, per germline. DNA of the CDR3: TGCAGCGTCGGGGGGCTGAACACTGAAGCTTTCTTT. It translates to CSVGGLNTEAFF.

This clone was counted once. The chain is built from TRBV6-2 or TRBV6-3 and TRBJ1-6, with a possible D match to TRBD1 (5 bases). V lost 6 bases and J 6 bases, leaving 21 bases between the germline ends. The CDR3 contains 17 residues. CDR1 MNHEY and CDR2 SVGEGT come from the germline V gene. CDR3 sequence reads: CASSRSQGKKGNSPLHF. The DNA for the CDR3 is TGTGCCAGCAGCCGATCCCAGGGAAAGAAAGGTAATTCACCCCTCCACTTT.

The chain links TRBV6-5 to TRBJ1-1; D is possibly TRBD1 (5 bases). The germline V gene encodes CDR1 MNHEY and CDR2 SVGAGI. V was clipped by 4 bases and J by 2 bases, with 14 bases between them. The CDR3 extends over 15 amino acids. The CDR3 DNA reads as TGTGCCAGCAGTTTAGGGGCAGACCTTAACACTGAAGCTTTCTTT. Translated: CASSLGADLNTEAFF.

The CDR3 DNA is TGTGCCAGCAGTTTTGACAGGGGGCGCGAAGGTGGCTACACCTTC. Encoded protein: CASSFDRGREGGYTF. This chain connects TRBV27 to TRBJ1-2, with 10 bases identical to TRBD1. Trimming cost V 3 bases and J 7 bases; bases outside gene matches: 8. Germline CDR1 reads MNHEY; CDR2 reads SMNVEV (reference sequence). The CDR3 contains 15 residues.

The chain links TRBV6-6 to TRBJ2-7, with D possibly matching TRBD1 (6 bases). This CDR3 has 13 amino acids. Looked up from germline, CDR1 is MNHNY and CDR2 is SVGAGI (reference sequence). V lost 6 bases, J lost 3 bases, and 12 bases lay in between. CDR3 DNA sequence: TGTGCCAGCAGCAACAGGGTCCTCTACGAGCAGTACTTC. This codes for CASSNRVLYEQYF.

This rearrangement joins TRBV4-3 to TRBJ2-1, with 12 bases identical to TRBD2. The CDR3 contains 14 residues. V dropped 3 bases and J dropped 9; count of bases not matched to a gene: 3. CDR1 is LGHNA and CDR2 is YSLEER in the germline V gene. The CDR3 protein is CASSQWTSGVEQFF. CDR3 in DNA: TGCGCCAGCAGCCAGTGGACTAGCGGGGTTGAGCAGTTCTTC.